One and the same sample provided the 21 T cell receptor beta chains below, sequenced in a study of cytomegalovirus exposure and HLA in healthy donors. PCR primers comprised 60 Vbeta and 13 Jbeta primers. The data were produced by immunoSEQ multiplex PCR, yet TCRdb's version contains in-frame clones alone and is incomplete. The sample yields approximately 150,000 clones, approximately 71% seen once. Input material: PBMCs. These receptors came from a woman in her late teens or twenties in good health and CMV-seropositive.

This chain joins TRBV19 and TRBJ2-5; the D is unclear. Germline loops: CDR1 LNHDA, CDR2 SQIVND (reference sequence). The ends were cut back, 3 bases at V and 4 bases at J, with 18 bases in the middle. The CDR3 length is 16 residues. The CDR3, as DNA: TGTGCCAGTAGTATCTCGTCCAAAGGTAGCCGAGAGACCCAGTACTTC. It codes for CASSISSKGSRETQYF.

The rearrangement joins TRBV7-2 to TRBJ2-2, with D maybe TRBD2 (6 bases). The CDR3 length is 14 residues. With 5 bases removed from V and 7 bases from J, the gap between germline ends came to 14 bases. Germline assignment: CDR1 SGHTA and CDR2 FQGNSA. The CDR3 sequence: CASSGRRGIGELFF. The CDR3 coding sequence is TGTGCCAGCAGCGGGCGGAGGGGAATCGGGGAGCTGTTTTTT.

V gene TRBV19 combines with J gene TRBJ2-5; 7 nucleotides agree with TRBD2. Germline values: CDR1 LNHDA, CDR2 SQIVND (reference sequence). The CDR3 contains 16 residues. The trim removed 3 bases at V and 6 bases at J, leaving 13 bases unmatched. In DNA form, the CDR3 reads TGTGCCAGTAGTATTTCAGGTGGGGCTAGCGGAAAGACCCAGTACTTC. Translating it yields CASSISGGASGKTQYF. Filled out from reference TRBV19 and TRBJ2-5, the complete variable domain reads DGGITQSPKYLFRKEGQNVTLSCEQNLNHDAMYWYRQDPGQGLRLIYYSQIVNDFQKGDIAEGYSVSREKKESFPLTVTSAQKNPTAFYLCASSISGGASGKTQYFGPGTRLLVL.

V is TRBV2 and J is TRBJ1-1; maybe TRBD1 (6 bases). Germline lookup yields CDR1 SNHLY and CDR2 FYNNEI. V was pared by 8 bases and J by 6 bases, with 19 bases between. The CDR3 has 14 residues. CDR3 amino acids: CASWNRVGPSEAFF. The CDR3, as DNA: TGTGCCAGCTGGAACAGGGTCGGCCCCTCTGAAGCTTTCTTT.

This clone was counted between two and nine times. The J gene is TRBJ2-6, the V gene TRBV5-4, with D possibly TRBD2 on 6 matching bases. This CDR3 is 15 amino acids long. The V gene lost 4 bases and the J gene lost 4 bases, with 12 bases spanning the gap. Germline CDR1 SGHNT, CDR2 YYREEE (reference sequence). The CDR3 loop reads CASSIGDLGANVLTF. CDR3 bases: TGTGCCAGCAGCATCGGGGACTTGGGGGCCAACGTCCTGACTTTC.

This chain connects TRBV2 to TRBJ2-7; 8 bases match TRBD1. Trimming took 8 bases from V and 6 from J; bases not matched to a gene: 3. This CDR3 comprises 11 residues. CDR1 and CDR2 from the germline V gene are SNHLY and FYNNEI. In nucleotides, the CDR3 is TGTGCCAGCGGACAGGGATTCGAGCAGTACTTC. This codes for CASGQGFEQYF.

The V gene is TRBV7-6, the J gene TRBJ2-2; 7 nucleotides align to TRBD1. V shed 5 bases and J 4 bases; nucleotides not matched to a gene: 4. This CDR3 region has 14 residues. Germline V gives CDR1 SGHVS, CDR2 FNYEAQ. The CDR3 DNA reads as TGTGCCAGCAGCCTCGACAGGGTCACCGGGGAGCTGTTTTTT. Encoded protein: CASSLDRVTGELFF.

This clone was observed a handful of times. In DNA, the CDR3 is TGTGCCAGCAGCCAAGGTTCCTTAGCGGGGGGGGCAGATACGCAGTATTTT. Its translation is CASSQGSLAGGADTQYF. The chain carries TRBV4-2 and TRBJ2-3, with TRBD2 identical over 11 bases. Unmatched junction bases numbered 7, after V lost 1 base and J lost 4 bases. The CDR3 has 17 amino acids. The V gene's germline CDR1 is LGHNA and CDR2 YNFKEQ.

The J gene is TRBJ2-7, the V gene TRBV9, with 9 nucleotides matching TRBD1. The CDR3 sequence is 15 residues long. V shed 0 bases and J 6 bases; nucleotides not matched to a gene: 7. The germline gives CDR1 SGDLS, CDR2 YYNGEE. The DNA for the CDR3 is TGTGCCAGCAGCGTAGCCGGGACAGGGTTAGGCGAGCAGTACTTC. Amino acids: CASSVAGTGLGEQYF.

This clone was found once. This specimen includes other DNA sequences encoding the same CDR3. The DNA for the CDR3 is TGTGCCTGGGGCCCTTTGAACACTGAAGCTTTCTTT. As protein: CAWGPLNTEAFF. J is TRBJ1-1 and V is TRBV30; D remains unclear. Looked up from germline, CDR1 is GTSNPN and CDR2 is SVGIG (reference sequence). Between the trimmed V and J ends, which lost 5 bases and 0 bases, there was a span of 7 bases. This CDR3 is 12 amino acids long. Full variable domain (missing parts from reference TRBV30 and TRBJ1-1): SQTIHQWPATLVQPVGSPLSLECTVEGTSNPNLYWYRQAAGRGLQLLFYSVGIGQISSEVPQNLSASRPQDRQFILSSKKLLLSDSGFYLCAWGPLNTEAFFGQGTRLTVV.

This chain uses TRBV6-4 with TRBJ2-3; no definite D call. The CDR3 is 14 residues long. Germline V gene data show CDR1 as MRHNA and CDR2 as SNTAGT. V lost 6 bases to trimming and J lost 1 base, with 11 bases between them. CDR3 DNA sequence: TGTGCCAGCAGCCAGACTGCTGGCACAGATACGCAGTATTTT. Encoded protein: CASSQTAGTDTQYF.

In this sample, this clone turned up once. The chain has TRBV7-3 and TRBJ1-1, with D possibly matching TRBD1 (6 bases). The ends were cut back, 3 bases at V and 10 bases at J, with 15 bases in the middle. The germline CDR1 and CDR2 sequences are SGHTA and FQGTGA. The length of the CDR3 is 13 residues. The CDR3 spells CASSFGGRSGAFF. The DNA for the CDR3 is TGTGCCAGCAGCTTCGGGGGGCGGAGTGGAGCTTTCTTT.

The chain joins TRBV19 to TRBJ1-5, with 7 bases aligning to TRBD1. The V gene end was trimmed by 8 bases and the J gene end by 2 bases; junction bases not matched to a gene: 6. The CDR3 extends over 14 amino acids. Germline assignment: CDR1 LNHDA and CDR2 SQIVND (reference sequence). This CDR3 reads CASRRQGGNQPQHF. For the CDR3, the DNA is TGTGCCAGTCGACGACAGGGAGGCAATCAGCCCCAGCATTTT. Full variable domain (rest looked up from reference TRBV19 and TRBJ1-5): DGGITQSPKYLFRKEGQNVTLSCEQNLNHDAMYWYRQDPGQGLRLIYYSQIVNDFQKGDIAEGYSVSREKKESFPLTVTSAQKNPTAFYLCASRRQGGNQPQHFGDGTRLSIL.

The CDR3 sequence: CATGGRSLSTSYEQYF. CDR3 in DNA: TGTGCCACCGGAGGCAGGTCCCTCTCCACATCCTACGAGCAGTACTTC. The chain joins TRBV2 to TRBJ2-5; possibly TRBD2 for D (5 bases). The end of the DNA aligns better with TRBJ2-7, so the J call may be wrong. The germline CDR1 and CDR2 sequences are SNHLY and FYNNEI. CDR3 length: 16 amino acids.

This clone was seen more than once but under ten times. This same CDR3 is encoded by further DNA sequences in the sample. The chain is built from TRBV9 and TRBJ1-1, with D unresolved. V was shortened by 2 bases and J by 1 base, with 6 bases between the two germline ends. The CDR3 length is 13 residues. CDR1 and CDR2 from the germline V gene are SGDLS and YYNGEE. The CDR3 loop is CASSVTGNTEAFF. Here the CDR3 DNA reads TGTGCCAGCAGCGTGACTGGGAACACTGAAGCTTTCTTT.

J is TRBJ1-1 and V is TRBV11-2; D unresolved. The CDR3 is 13 residues long. V shed 1 base and J shed 5 bases, with 8 bases lying between them. Germline CDR1 is SGHAT and CDR2 is FQNNGV. CDR3 DNA: TGTGCCAGCAGCTTAGGAGGGAGGACTGAAGCTTTCTTT. Translating it yields CASSLGGRTEAFF.

The chain recombines TRBV27 with TRBJ2-3; a weak D match, TRBD2 (8 bases). The V end lost 8 bases, the J end lost 7 bases, and 22 bases lay between the germline ends. CDR3 length: 15 residues. CDR1 is MNHEY, CDR2 SMNVEV, per germline (reference sequence). The CDR3 DNA reads TGTGCCAGCTACAGGGGCGGCGGGGGGTTGAATACGCAGTATTTT. Protein: CASYRGGGGLNTQYF.

V gene TRBV5-6 combines with J gene TRBJ2-7; D is uncertain. V gave up 4 bases and J gave up 0 bases, with 8 bases separating them. Germline V gene lookup returns CDR1 SGHDT and CDR2 YYEEEE. The CDR3 totals 13 residues. The CDR3 DNA reads as TGTGCCAGCAGCCCCCAAATCTCCTACGAGCAGTACTTC. It specifies CASSPQISYEQYF.

The rearrangement joins TRBV7-9 to TRBJ2-1; D perhaps matches TRBD2 (6 bases). The CDR3 covers 16 residues. The germline V gene encodes CDR1 SEHNR and CDR2 FQNEAQ (reference sequence). Between the trimmed V and J ends, which lost 1 base and 3 bases, there was a span of 13 bases. The CDR3 bases are TGTGCCAGCAGCTTAGACGGCGGGGTGCTCTACAATGAGCAGTTCTTC. Translated, it gives CASSLDGGVLYNEQFF.

This chain uses TRBV7-2 with TRBJ1-1; D remains unclear. Germline loops: CDR1 SGHTA, CDR2 FQGNSA. Trimming left V 1 base short and J 1 base short, with 4 bases between. The CDR3 runs 13 residues. CDR3 loop: CASSLERNTEAFF. The CDR3 nucleotides read TGTGCCAGCAGCTTAGAGAGGAACACTGAAGCTTTCTTT.

This clone was seen a few times. This chain joins TRBV4-3 and TRBJ2-3, with TRBD2 matching over 9 bases. This CDR3 is built from 16 residues. Germline loops: CDR1 LGHNA, CDR2 YSLEER. J was trimmed by 7 bases and V by 1 base; bases with no gene match: 9. The CDR3 region has the DNA TGCGCCAGCAGCCAAGTTGCGGGGGGGGCCGAAAATACGCAGTATTTT. The encoded protein is CASSQVAGGAENTQYF.